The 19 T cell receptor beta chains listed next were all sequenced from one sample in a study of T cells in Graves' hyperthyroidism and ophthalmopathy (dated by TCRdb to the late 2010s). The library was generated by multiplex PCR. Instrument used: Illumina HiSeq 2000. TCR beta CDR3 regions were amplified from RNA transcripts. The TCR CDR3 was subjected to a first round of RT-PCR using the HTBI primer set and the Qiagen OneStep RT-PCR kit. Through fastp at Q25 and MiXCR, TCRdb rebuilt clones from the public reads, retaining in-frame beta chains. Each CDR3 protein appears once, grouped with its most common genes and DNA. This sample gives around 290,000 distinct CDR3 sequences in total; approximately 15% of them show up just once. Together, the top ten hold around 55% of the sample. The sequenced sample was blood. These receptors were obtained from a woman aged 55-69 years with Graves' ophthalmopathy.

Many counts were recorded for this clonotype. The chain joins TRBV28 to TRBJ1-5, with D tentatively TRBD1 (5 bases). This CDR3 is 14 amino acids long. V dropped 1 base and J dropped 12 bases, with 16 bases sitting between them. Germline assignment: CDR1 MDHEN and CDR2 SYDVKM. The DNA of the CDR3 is TGTGCCAGCAGTTTATTACCGCGACAGAATCGCCAGCATTTT. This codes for CASSLLPRQNRQHF. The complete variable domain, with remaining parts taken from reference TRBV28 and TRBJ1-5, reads DVKVTQSSRYLVKRTGEKVFLECVQDMDHENMFWYRQDPGLGLRLIYFSYDVKMKEKGDIPEGYSVSREKKERFSLILESASTNQTSMYLCASSLLPRQNRQHFGDGTRLSIL.

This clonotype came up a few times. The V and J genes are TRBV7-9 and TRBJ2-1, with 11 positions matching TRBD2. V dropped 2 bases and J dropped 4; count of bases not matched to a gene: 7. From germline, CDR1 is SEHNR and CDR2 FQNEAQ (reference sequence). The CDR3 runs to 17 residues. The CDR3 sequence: CASSLRPRLAGYNEQFF. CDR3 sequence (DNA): TGTGCCAGCAGCTTAAGGCCCCGACTAGCGGGGTACAATGAGCAGTTCTTC.

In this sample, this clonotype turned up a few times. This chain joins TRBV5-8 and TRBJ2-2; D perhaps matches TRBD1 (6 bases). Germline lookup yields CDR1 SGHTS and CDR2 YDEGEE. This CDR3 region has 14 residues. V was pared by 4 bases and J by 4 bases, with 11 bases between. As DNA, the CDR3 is TGTGCCAGCAGCCCAACAGGGATCACCGGGGAGCTGTTTTTT. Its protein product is CASSPTGITGELFF.

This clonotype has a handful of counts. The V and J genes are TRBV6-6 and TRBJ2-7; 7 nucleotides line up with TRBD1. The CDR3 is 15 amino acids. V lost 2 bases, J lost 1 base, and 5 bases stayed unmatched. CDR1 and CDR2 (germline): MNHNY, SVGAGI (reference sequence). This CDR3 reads CASSYGPTGSYEQYF. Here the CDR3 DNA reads TGTGCCAGCAGTTACGGCCCGACAGGGTCCTACGAGCAGTACTTC.

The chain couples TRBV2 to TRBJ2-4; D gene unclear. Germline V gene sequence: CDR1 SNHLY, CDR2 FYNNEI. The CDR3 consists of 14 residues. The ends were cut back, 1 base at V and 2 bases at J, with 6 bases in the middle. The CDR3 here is CASSEVGTKNIQYF. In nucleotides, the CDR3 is TGTGCCAGCAGTGAAGTGGGGACCAAAAACATTCAGTACTTC.

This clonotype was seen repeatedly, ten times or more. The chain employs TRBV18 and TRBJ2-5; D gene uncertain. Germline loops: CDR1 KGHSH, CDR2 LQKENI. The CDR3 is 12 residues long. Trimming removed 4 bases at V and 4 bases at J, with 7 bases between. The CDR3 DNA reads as TGTGCCAGCTCACGACCCCGAGAGACCCAGTACTTC. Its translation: CASSRPRETQYF.

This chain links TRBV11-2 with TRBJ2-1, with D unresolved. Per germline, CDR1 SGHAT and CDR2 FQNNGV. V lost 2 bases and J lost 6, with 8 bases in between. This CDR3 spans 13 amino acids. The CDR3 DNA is TGTGCCAGCAGCTTATACAGTCCCAATGAGCAGTTCTTC. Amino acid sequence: CASSLYSPNEQFF.

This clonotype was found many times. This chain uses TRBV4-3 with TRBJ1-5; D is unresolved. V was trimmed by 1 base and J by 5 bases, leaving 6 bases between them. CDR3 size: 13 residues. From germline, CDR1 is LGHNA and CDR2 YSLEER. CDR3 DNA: TGCGCCAGCAGCCAAGCCTGGGATCAGCCCCAGCATTTT. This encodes CASSQAWDQPQHF.

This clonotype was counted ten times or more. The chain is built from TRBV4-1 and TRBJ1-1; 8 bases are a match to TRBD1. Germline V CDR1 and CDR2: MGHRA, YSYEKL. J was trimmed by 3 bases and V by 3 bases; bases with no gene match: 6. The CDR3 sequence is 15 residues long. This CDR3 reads CASSHPGQGHTEAFF. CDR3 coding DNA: TGCGCCAGCAGCCACCCTGGACAGGGTCACACTGAAGCTTTCTTT.

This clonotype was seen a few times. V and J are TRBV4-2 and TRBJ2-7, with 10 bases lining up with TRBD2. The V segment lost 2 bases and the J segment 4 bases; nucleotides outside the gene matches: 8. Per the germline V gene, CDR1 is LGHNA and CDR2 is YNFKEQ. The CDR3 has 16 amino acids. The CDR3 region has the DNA TGTGCCAGCAGCCAAAGCGGGGCTAGCGGGAGTTACGAGCAGTACTTC. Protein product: CASSQSGASGSYEQYF.

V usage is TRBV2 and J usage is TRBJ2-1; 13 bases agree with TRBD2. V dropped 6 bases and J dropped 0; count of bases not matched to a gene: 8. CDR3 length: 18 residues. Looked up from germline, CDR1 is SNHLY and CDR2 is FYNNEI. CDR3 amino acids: CASRAGTSGTNSYNEQFF. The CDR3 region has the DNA TGTGCCAGCAGAGCCGGGACTAGCGGGACCAACTCCTACAATGAGCAGTTCTTC.

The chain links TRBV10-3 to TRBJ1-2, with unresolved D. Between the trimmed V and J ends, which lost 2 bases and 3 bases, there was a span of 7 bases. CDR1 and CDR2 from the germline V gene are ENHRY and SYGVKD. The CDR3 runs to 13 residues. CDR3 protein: CAISEGHDYGYTF. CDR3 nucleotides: TGTGCCATCAGTGAGGGGCATGACTATGGCTACACCTTC.

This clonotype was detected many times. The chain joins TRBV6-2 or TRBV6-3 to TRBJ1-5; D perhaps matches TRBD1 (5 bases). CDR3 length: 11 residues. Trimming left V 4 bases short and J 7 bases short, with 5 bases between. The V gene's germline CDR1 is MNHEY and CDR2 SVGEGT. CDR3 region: CASSSGQPQHF. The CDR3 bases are TGTGCCAGCAGTTCAGGGCAGCCCCAGCATTTT.

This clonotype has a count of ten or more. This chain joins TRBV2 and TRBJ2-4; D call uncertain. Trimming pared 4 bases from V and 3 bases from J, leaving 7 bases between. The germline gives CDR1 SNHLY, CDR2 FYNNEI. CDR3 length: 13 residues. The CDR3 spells CASSAVNKNIQYF. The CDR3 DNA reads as TGTGCCAGCAGTGCGGTAAACAAAAACATTCAGTACTTC. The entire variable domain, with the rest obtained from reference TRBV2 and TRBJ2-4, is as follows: EPEVTQTPSHQVTQMGQEVILRCVPISNHLYFYWYRQILGQKVEFLVSFYNNEISEKSEIFDDQFSVERPDGSNFTLKIRSTKLEDSAMYFCASSAVNKNIQYFGAGTRLSVL.

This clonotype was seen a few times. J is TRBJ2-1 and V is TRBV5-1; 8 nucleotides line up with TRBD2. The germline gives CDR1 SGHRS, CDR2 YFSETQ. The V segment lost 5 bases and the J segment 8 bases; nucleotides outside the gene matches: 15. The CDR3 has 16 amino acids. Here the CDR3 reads CASRYAGTSGLYEQFF. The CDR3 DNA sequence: TGCGCCAGCAGATATGCCGGGACTAGTGGTCTTTATGAGCAGTTCTTC.

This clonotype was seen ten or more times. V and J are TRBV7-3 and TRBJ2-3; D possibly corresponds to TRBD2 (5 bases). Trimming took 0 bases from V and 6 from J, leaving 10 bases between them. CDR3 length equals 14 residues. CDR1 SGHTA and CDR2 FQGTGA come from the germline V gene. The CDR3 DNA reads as TGTGCCAGCAGCTTAACCGGGGAAGAGGATACGCAGTATTTT. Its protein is CASSLTGEEDTQYF.

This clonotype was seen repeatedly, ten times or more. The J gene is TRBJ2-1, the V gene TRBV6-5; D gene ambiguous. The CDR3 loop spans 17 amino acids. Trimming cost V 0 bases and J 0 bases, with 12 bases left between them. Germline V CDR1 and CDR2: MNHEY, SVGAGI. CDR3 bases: TGTGCCAGCAGTTACTCCTTTGCGGCTAGCTCCTACAATGAGCAGTTCTTC. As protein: CASSYSFAASSYNEQFF.

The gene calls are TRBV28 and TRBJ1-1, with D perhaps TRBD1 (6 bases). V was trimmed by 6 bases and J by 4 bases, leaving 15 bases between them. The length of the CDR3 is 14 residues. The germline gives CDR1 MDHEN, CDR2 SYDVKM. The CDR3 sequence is CASRIGQTATEAFF. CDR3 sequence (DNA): TGTGCCAGCAGAATAGGACAGACAGCCACTGAAGCTTTCTTT.

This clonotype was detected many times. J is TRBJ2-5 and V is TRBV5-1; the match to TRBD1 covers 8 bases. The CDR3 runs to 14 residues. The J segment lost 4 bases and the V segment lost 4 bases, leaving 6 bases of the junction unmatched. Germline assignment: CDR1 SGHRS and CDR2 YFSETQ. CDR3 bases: TGCGCCAGCAGCAACAGGGGGAGAGGAGAGACCCAGTACTTC. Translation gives CASSNRGRGETQYF.